This T cell receptor beta chain was documented in a study of blood T cell repertoires in COVID-19 (dated by TCRdb to about 2020). Study-wide context: Samples covering the acute and convalescent phases of COVID-19 were provided by collaborators in the United States, Italy and Spain. Subjects who had been exposed to COVID-19, were actively infected with it, or had recovered from it provided the deeply sampled blood TCRbeta repertoires that made up the dataset. The prospective study material was composed of cDNA or gDNA derived from T cells, B-cell-depleted T cells, or PBMCs. HLA class I and class II types, where available, came from metadata supplied by the sample provider rather than from assay-based typing. The sample metadata nearly always contained a de-identified subject ID, COVID-19 status, age in years and sex. The repertoires were released in a freely available public database intended as a resource for research on the immune response to SARS-CoV-2. Samples were obtained from the ongoing ImmuneRACE study (first 160 participants) and from about 1,300 subjects provided by 6 global collaborators. Points the paper makes about the study in general: Clinical and demographic metadata were provided uncurated, with the amount varying by source and participant.

The immunoSEQ Assay, a bias-controlled multiplex PCR, was used to amplify TCRbeta CDR3 regions from genomic DNA. The study's processing was this. Nucleated cell counts per sample were estimated from amplification of reference gene primers within the assay. To quantify the absolute abundance of each unique TCRbeta CDR3 rearrangement, sequence reads were collapsed and filtered. For each sample, productive Simpson clonality was calculated as the square root of Simpson's diversity index across productive rearrangements. TCRdb retrieved this table from immuneACCESS and kept in-frame rearrangements only. Not all clones are present; in checked studies, unresolved V genes account for under half, and no reason is known for the remainder. The DNA gave D and trimming, while V, J and clone size come from that table. The sample table shows hundreds of thousands of clones, and around 89% are seen once. About 1.2% of the sample is taken by the ten largest.

The collaborating institutions used their own protocols to collect whole blood in K2EDTA tubes. For TCRbeta analysis, collaborator samples were shipped as frozen whole blood, as isolated PBMCs, or as DNA extracted from either sample type. Measured from the cysteine to the phenylalanine, the CDR3 is 14 residues long. Only the CDR3 portion is preserved as DNA: 42 bases, with reading frame beginning at the first base. Reading the germline V gene (reference sequence) gives CDR1 PRHDT and CDR2 FYEKMQ. V is trimmed back by 3 bases and J by 7 bases, and the junction contains 7 bases that no gene match accounts for. This clone was observed once. This receptor's antigen is unknown. Base qualities are not recorded, but no much larger clone differs from it by a single base.

The sequencing sample was made of peripheral blood. This TCR was recovered from a man aged 35 to 55 with acute or convalescent COVID-19. The receptor chain draws on TRBV13 and TRBJ2-7; TRBD2 fits 9 bases in the junction. The CDR3: CASSFGSGGQEQYF. The nucleotides read TGTGCCAGCAGCTTTGGTAGCGGGGGACAAGAGCAGTACTTC.